This T cell receptor beta chain came from a study of T-cell reconstitution after alpha-beta-depleted transplantation in children. Whole-study results and caveats: T-cell counts and diversity at one year following transplant were attributed mainly to newly produced T cells. Where alpha-beta T cells came from about two months after transplant was reportedly several hundred expanded graft clones.

A note on this clonotype: Its specificity is unknown.

CDR1 is SNHLY and CDR2 is FYNNEI in the germline V gene. Deletions cut 8 bases from V and 5 bases from J, with 13 bases between. This CDR3 region has 13 residues. Unique molecular identifiers were incorporated when the TCRbeta library was constructed. TCRdb recomputed calls from the PCR reads with MiXCR, one row per CDR3 protein. The profile shows approximately 1,000,000 distinct CDR3 sequences, under 30% of them singletons. The starting material was PBMCs, mostly from graft donor cells, obtained 360 days after TCRalphabeta/CD19-depleted stem cell transplant. The source of this sequence is a boy less than two years old who had a stem cell transplant for SCID, so the T cells may come from the graft donor. The V gene is TRBV2, the J gene TRBJ2-1; no clear D. In nucleotides, the CDR3 is TGTGCCAGCGGGAAAATCCCAGACAATGAGCAGTTCTTC. Amino acids: CASGKIPDNEQFF.